Reported below is one T cell receptor beta chain. As yet, its antigen is unknown. PCR used 60 Vbeta primers and 13 Jbeta primers. Method: immunoSEQ multiplex PCR; TCRdb's copy keeps in-frame clones and lacks some. The sample has about 190,000 clones, 75% to 90% seen once; the top ten hold over 5.5%. The sample belongs to a study of cytomegalovirus exposure and HLA in healthy donors. Background on the study: The Caucasian-associated ancestry cluster contained about 80% of the roughly 390 genotyped donors. Overall study results and limits: Later work associated over 15,000 TCR beta sequences with HLA alleles at 0.05 false discovery rate. Most TCR sequences were uncommon, yet certain public TCRs appeared in many donors.

The CDR3 has 15 amino acids. The J gene is TRBJ2-3, the V gene TRBV21-1; the DNA was not used to check the table's D call, TRBD1. TRBV21-1 is a pseudogene. Sequencing was carried out using PBMCs. The source is a man aged 40-49 years in good health and CMV-seropositive. CDR3 nucleotide sequence: TGTGCCAGCAGCAATAGACAGGGCCCACGGGATACGCAGTATTTT. This encodes CASSNRQGPRDTQYF.